These T cell receptor beta chains were read from a single sample in a study of blood T cell repertoires in COVID-19. The repertoire was sequenced with immunoSEQ multiplex PCR; TCRdb's copy has only in-frame clones and lacks some. The table lists 150,000 to 200,000 clones, under 80% of them singletons. Sequencing used PBMCs or T cells enriched from blood (not recorded which). The receptors shown here come from a woman aged 45-65 years with acute COVID-19. The CDR3 runs from the conserved cysteine through the conserved F or W. The order of the fields is J gene, V gene, CDR3 protein.

j_call: TRBJ2-5
v_call: TRBV11-2
cdr3_aa: CASSSMDGGETQYF

j_call: TRBJ1-2
v_call: TRBV28
cdr3_aa: CASSLKGFRGYTF

j_call: TRBJ2-4
v_call: TRBV24-1
cdr3_aa: CATSRPPGRPKNIQYF

j_call: TRBJ1-5
v_call: TRBV19
cdr3_aa: CASSTSWHGNQPQHF

j_call: TRBJ2-3
v_call: TRBV4-1
cdr3_aa: CASSQATFSSTDTQYF

j_call: TRBJ1-5
v_call: TRBV7-2
cdr3_aa: CASSSRQGAGPQHF

j_call: TRBJ2-2
v_call: TRBV5-4
cdr3_aa: CASSTSGGTGELFF

j_call: TRBJ1-5
v_call: TRBV7-2
cdr3_aa: CASSWSQGDQPQHF

j_call: TRBJ1-4
v_call: TRBV7-9
cdr3_aa: CASSPRAGNNEKLFF

j_call: TRBJ1-1
v_call: TRBV5-1
cdr3_aa: CASSYGTGDTEAFF

j_call: TRBJ1-1
v_call: TRBV19
cdr3_aa: CASTSWGGKGGGIGAFF

j_call: TRBJ2-3
v_call: TRBV19
cdr3_aa: CASSAGTSIRTQYF

j_call: TRBJ2-4
v_call: TRBV2
cdr3_aa: CASWASGPLIKNIQYF

j_call: TRBJ2-1
v_call: TRBV5-1
cdr3_aa: CASRMEATSYNEQFF

j_call: TRBJ1-2
v_call: TRBV5-5
cdr3_aa: CASSFFEGDYGYTF

j_call: TRBJ2-1
v_call: TRBV12-2
cdr3_aa: CASHHTSGGEDEQFF

j_call: TRBJ2-4
v_call: TRBV14
cdr3_aa: CASSQVGGADIQYF

j_call: TRBJ1-5
v_call: TRBV5-8
cdr3_aa: CAASGTGTPRNQPQHF

j_call: TRBJ2-1
v_call: TRBV28
cdr3_aa: CASSYPTTAGSYNEQFF

j_call: TRBJ1-1
v_call: TRBV19
cdr3_aa: CASSMSRRQGVPNTEAFF

j_call: TRBJ2-1
v_call: TRBV6-6
cdr3_aa: CASSSGDRINEQFF

j_call: TRBJ1-2
v_call: TRBV7-2
cdr3_aa: CASTPRQGNVYGYTF

j_call: TRBJ1-6
v_call: TRBV5-4
cdr3_aa: CASSSDRLNNSPLHF

j_call: TRBJ2-3
v_call: TRBV4-2
cdr3_aa: CASGEVAVTDTQYF

j_call: TRBJ1-2
v_call: TRBV6-5
cdr3_aa: CASSYSEVGFYTF

j_call: TRBJ1-3
v_call: TRBV11-2
cdr3_aa: CASSPGPSPPGNTIYF

j_call: TRBJ1-2
v_call: TRBV4-3
cdr3_aa: CASSQDWADSYGYTF

j_call: TRBJ1-1
v_call: TRBV12-3/TRBV12-4
cdr3_aa: CASHPGVRTEAFF

j_call: TRBJ1-3
v_call: TRBV10-2
cdr3_aa: CASSFTGAGNTIYF

j_call: TRBJ1-5
v_call: TRBV5-6
cdr3_aa: CASSRQGSRQPQHF

j_call: TRBJ2-1
v_call: TRBV5-6
cdr3_aa: CASSLGSSSYNEQFF

j_call: TRBJ1-5
v_call: TRBV18
cdr3_aa: CASSPQQGAGQPQHF

j_call: TRBJ2-3
v_call: TRBV6-6
cdr3_aa: CASNQGGTTQYF

j_call: TRBJ1-5
v_call: TRBV12-1
cdr3_aa: CASSSGVRRRHSNQPQHF

j_call: TRBJ1-1
v_call: TRBV19
cdr3_aa: CASNYGQSNTEAFF

j_call: TRBJ1-6
v_call: TRBV2
cdr3_aa: CASSEARLNSPLHF

j_call: TRBJ1-4
v_call: TRBV5-5
cdr3_aa: CASSLGSGAQEKLFF

j_call: TRBJ1-4
v_call: TRBV12-3/TRBV12-4
cdr3_aa: CASNLQGRLFF

j_call: TRBJ1-1
v_call: TRBV6-2/TRBV6-3
cdr3_aa: CASSKPQGLSFF

j_call: TRBJ1-6
v_call: TRBV30
cdr3_aa: CAWTENSPLHF

j_call: TRBJ2-2
v_call: TRBV3-1/TRBV3-2
cdr3_aa: CASSQVPTGGIGELFF

j_call: TRBJ1-4
v_call: TRBV7-2
cdr3_aa: CASNYYRGAEKLFF

j_call: TRBJ1-5
v_call: TRBV19
cdr3_aa: CASSIVAGFDSNQPQHF

j_call: TRBJ1-2
v_call: TRBV5-6
cdr3_aa: CASSLGTVSYGYTF

j_call: TRBJ2-1
v_call: TRBV5-1
cdr3_aa: CASSLDRHNEQFF

j_call: TRBJ1-2
v_call: TRBV11-2
cdr3_aa: CASSTPMGDRGYTF

j_call: TRBJ1-1
v_call: TRBV28
cdr3_aa: CASNRGGGTEAFF

j_call: TRBJ1-4
v_call: TRBV28
cdr3_aa: CASSRTGEPHEKLFF

j_call: TRBJ1-2
v_call: TRBV2
cdr3_aa: CASSEQGDYGYTF

j_call: TRBJ1-4
v_call: TRBV10-3
cdr3_aa: CAIGASGTEELFF

j_call: TRBJ1-5
v_call: TRBV28
cdr3_aa: CATSGGGSNQPQHF

j_call: TRBJ2-6
v_call: TRBV18
cdr3_aa: CASSPAGLSGANVLTF

j_call: TRBJ2-3
v_call: TRBV5-4
cdr3_aa: CASSEDRGSTDTQYF